The rows below give T cell receptor beta chains drawn from one sample of a study of T cell repertoires in aging, cancer and after chemotherapy. TCRdb recomputed calls from the multiplex PCR reads with MiXCR, one row per CDR3 protein. Found here are thousands of distinct CDR3 sequences, about 30% of them singletons; the top ten hold 7% to 9%. Source material: blood. Every receptor here comes from a human donor with a blood cancer. The CDR3 runs from the conserved cysteine through the conserved F or W. A D gene is named only where the DNA matches it firmly. Some rows have no size entry. The others give once, few or many, or a class for an expanded clone.

j_call	d_call	clone_size	v_call	cdr3_aa	cdr3_nt
TRBJ2-1	NA	medium-sized	TRBV18	CASSPPGQGEQFF	TGTGCCAGCTCACCGCCGGGACAAGGTGAGCAGTTCTTC
TRBJ1-2	TRBD1	NA	TRBV4-2	CASSQVLGTGTYGYTF	TGTGCCAGCAGCCAAGTTTTGGGGACAGGGACGTATGGCTACACCTTC
TRBJ1-2	NA	few	TRBV5-5	CASMSQAKEGYTF	TGTGCCAGCATGAGCCAGGCCAAGGAGGGCTACACCTTC
TRBJ1-3	NA	NA	TRBV6-1	CASTETSWFSGNTIYF	TGTGCCAGCACCGAGACATCCTGGTTCTCTGGAAACACCATATATTTT
TRBJ2-5	TRBD2	few	TRBV5-1	CASSLAGAGEETQYF	TGCGCCAGCAGCTTGGCCGGAGCGGGAGAAGAGACCCAGTACTTC
TRBJ2-7	NA	few	TRBV18	CASSPPESYIYEQYF	TGTGCCAGCTCACCACCGGAGTCCTATATCTACGAGCAGTACTTC
TRBJ2-2	NA	few	TRBV20-1	CSARARDLLAGELFF	TGCAGTGCTAGAGCCCGGGATTTACTCGCCGGGGAGCTGTTTTTT
TRBJ1-3	NA	medium-sized	TRBV5-1	CASSLLGSSGNTIYF	TGCGCCAGCAGCTTGTTGGGCAGCTCTGGAAACACCATATATTTT
TRBJ2-1	NA	few	TRBV7-6	CARSTLSYNEQFF	TGTGCCAGGAGTACTCTATCCTACAATGAGCAGTTCTTC
TRBJ2-5	NA	NA	TRBV28	CAIGTHQETQYF	TGTGCCATCGGGACACACCAAGAGACCCAGTACTTC
TRBJ1-3	NA	NA	TRBV7-2	CASIPGPGLSGNTIYF	TGTGCCAGCATCCCGGGTCCTGGTCTCTCTGGAAACACCATATATTTT
TRBJ1-2	NA	NA	TRBV12-3/TRBV12-4	CASSFRVNYGYTF	TGTGCCAGCAGTTTTAGAGTTAACTATGGCTACACCTTC
TRBJ2-1	TRBD2	NA	TRBV4-3	CASSQWAGAYNEQFF	TGCGCCAGCAGCCAATGGGCGGGAGCTTACAATGAGCAGTTCTTC
TRBJ2-1	TRBD2	medium-sized	TRBV6-1	CASSARLAGEGRNEQFF	TGTGCCAGCAGTGCCCGACTAGCGGGAGAGGGGCGGAATGAGCAGTTCTTC
TRBJ2-1	NA	NA	TRBV6-4	CASSEAGGFHNEQFF	TGTGCCAGCAGTGAAGCTGGAGGGTTTCACAATGAGCAGTTCTTC
TRBJ2-3	NA	medium-sized	TRBV6-1	CASSERVDTDTQYF	TGTGCCAGCAGTGAGCGTGTGGACACAGATACGCAGTATTTT
TRBJ2-1	NA	medium-sized	TRBV5-5	CASSLGGHNEQFF	TGTGCCAGCAGCTTAGGCGGTCACAATGAGCAGTTCTTC
TRBJ2-7	NA	few	TRBV11-2	CASSFSGEQYF	TGTGCCAGCAGCTTTAGCGGCGAGCAGTACTTC
TRBJ2-5	NA	medium-sized	TRBV7-9	CASSLPSEGGRQETQYF	TGTGCCAGCAGCTTACCCTCAGAGGGGGGCCGACAAGAGACCCAGTACTTC
TRBJ1-1	NA	NA	TRBV6-1	CASSEMGNTEAFF	TGTGCCAGCAGTGAAATGGGGAACACTGAAGCTTTCTTT
TRBJ1-4	NA	few	TRBV10-3	CAIRDSGSDNEKLFF	TGTGCCATCAGGGACAGTGGCTCGGATAATGAAAAACTGTTTTTT
TRBJ2-2	TRBD2	few	TRBV4-1	CASSQTLRGRETGELFF	TGCGCCAGCAGCCAGACACTCCGGGGGAGGGAAACCGGGGAGCTGTTTTTT
TRBJ1-3	NA	few	TRBV20-1	CSARRSPFRVRGNTIYF	TGCAGTGCTAGGAGGTCACCTTTTCGGGTTAGAGGAAACACCATATATTTT
TRBJ2-1	TRBD2	NA	TRBV4-2	CASSQALAGEDEQFF	TGTGCCAGCAGCCAAGCTCTAGCGGGAGAAGATGAGCAGTTCTTC
TRBJ2-7	TRBD1	medium-sized	TRBV6-5	CATIPSPGQGNEQYF	TGTGCCACCATCCCGTCTCCGGGACAGGGGAACGAGCAGTACTTC
TRBJ2-5	NA	NA	TRBV24-1	CATIKIEGPRFYETQYF	TGTGCCACCATTAAGATTGAGGGGCCCCGGTTTTACGAGACCCAGTACTTC
TRBJ2-5	NA	medium-sized	TRBV5-1	CASSFQETQYF	TGTGCCAGCAGCTTTCAAGAGACCCAGTACTTC
TRBJ1-1	NA	NA	TRBV5-1	CASSLEGGRTEAFF	TGCGCCAGCAGCTTGGAGGGGGGAAGGACTGAAGCTTTCTTT
TRBJ2-3	NA	NA	TRBV10-2	CASSEIGLLTQYF	TGCGCCAGCAGTGAGATAGGTCTCTTAACGCAGTATTTT
TRBJ1-6	NA	few	TRBV20-1	CSAITGSYNSPLHF	TGCAGTGCTATAACAGGGTCCTATAATTCACCCCTCCACTTT
TRBJ2-1	TRBD1	medium-sized	TRBV15	CATSRDQGESREQFF	TGTGCCACCAGCAGAGATCAGGGGGAGTCACGGGAGCAGTTCTTC
TRBJ1-5	NA	medium-sized	TRBV29-1	CSAVVQGLGQPQHF	TGCAGCGCCGTAGTTCAGGGCCTTGGACAGCCCCAGCATTTT
TRBJ2-7	NA	NA	TRBV11-2	CASSDPPPEQYF	TGTGCCAGCTCCGACCCACCACCCGAGCAGTACTTC
TRBJ2-6	NA	medium-sized	TRBV6-5	CASSSRGASGANVLTF	TGTGCCAGCAGTAGCAGGGGGGCTTCTGGGGCCAACGTCCTGACTTTC
TRBJ2-1	NA	few	TRBV5-4	CASSLGGAGAYNEQFF	TGTGCCAGCAGCTTGGGGGGGGCGGGGGCCTACAATGAGCAGTTCTTC
TRBJ2-1	TRBD2	medium-sized	TRBV10-3	CAISWTSPGEQFF	TGTGCCATCAGCTGGACTAGCCCTGGTGAGCAGTTCTTC
TRBJ2-2	NA	medium-sized	TRBV18	CASSPPVGRRNTGELFF	TGTGCCAGCTCACCCCCGGTGGGGAGACGGAACACCGGGGAGCTGTTTTTT
TRBJ2-3	TRBD1	NA	TRBV10-3	CAIRGQNLPKDTQYF	TGTGCCATCAGGGGACAGAATCTACCCAAAGATACGCAGTATTTT
TRBJ2-1	NA	few	TRBV7-4	CASSLTGDPYEQFF	TGTGCCAGCAGCTTGACGGGAGACCCATATGAGCAGTTCTTC
TRBJ2-6	NA	NA	TRBV11-2	CACREAGANVLTF	TGTGCCTGTCGAGAGGCCGGGGCCAACGTCCTGACTTTC
TRBJ2-5	NA	few	TRBV5-1	CASSLADGGGETQYF	TGCGCCAGCAGCTTGGCCGACGGGGGAGGAGAGACCCAGTACTTC
TRBJ1-2	TRBD1	few	TRBV7-9	CASSLDRGGSYTF	TGTGCCAGCAGCTTAGACAGGGGAGGTAGCTACACCTTC
TRBJ1-5	TRBD1	medium-sized	TRBV19	CASQQWDRGPQPQHF	TGTGCCAGCCAGCAGTGGGACAGGGGGCCTCAGCCCCAGCATTTT
TRBJ1-2	NA	medium-sized	TRBV6-5	CASSYSRHIRDYGYTF	TGTGCCAGCAGTTACTCGAGACATATTAGGGACTATGGCTACACCTTC
TRBJ2-3	TRBD2	medium-sized	TRBV12-3/TRBV12-4	CASGGLAGGRADTQYF	TGTGCCAGTGGGGGCCTAGCGGGAGGGCGTGCAGATACGCAGTATTTT
TRBJ1-1	NA	medium-sized	TRBV19	CASIKPGTMPEAFF	TGTGCCAGTATCAAACCCGGGACAATGCCTGAAGCTTTCTTT
TRBJ1-5	NA	few	TRBV12-3/TRBV12-4	CASSQDRSNQPQHF	TGTGCCAGCAGTCAGGACCGTAGCAATCAGCCCCAGCATTTT
TRBJ1-2	TRBD1	medium-sized	TRBV29-1	CSVKGQRDYGYTF	TGCAGCGTGAAGGGACAGCGGGACTATGGCTACACCTTC
TRBJ2-3	TRBD2	once	TRBV18	CASSELSGRTADTQYF	TGTGCCAGCAGTGAATTGAGCGGGAGGACAGCAGATACGCAGTATTTT
TRBJ1-5	NA	NA	TRBV6-1	CASSEAGFQPQHF	TGTGCCAGCAGTGAAGCAGGTTTTCAGCCCCAGCATTTT
TRBJ2-5	TRBD1	NA	TRBV5-1	CASSLRDRGGETQYF	TGCGCCAGCAGCCTTAGGGACAGAGGAGGAGAGACCCAGTACTTC
TRBJ2-5	TRBD2	medium-sized	TRBV15	CATSRRGGTGETQYF	TGTGCCACCAGCAGAAGGGGAGGGACGGGAGAGACCCAGTACTTC
TRBJ1-1	TRBD1	NA	TRBV7-9	CASSATGVRTEAFF	TGTGCCAGCAGCGCCACAGGGGTGCGGACTGAAGCTTTCTTT
TRBJ2-1	TRBD2	once	TRBV5-4	CASSSGTSVYNEQFF	TGTGCCAGCAGCTCTGGGACTAGCGTTTACAATGAGCAGTTCTTC
TRBJ2-3	TRBD2	NA	TRBV11-2	CASSLTQRESTDTQYF	TGTGCCAGCAGCCTCACCCAGCGGGAGAGCACAGATACGCAGTATTTT
TRBJ2-3	TRBD2	few	TRBV10-3	CAISELAGETDTQYF	TGTGCCATCAGTGAATTAGCGGGAGAGACAGATACGCAGTATTTT
TRBJ2-7	NA	once	TRBV10-3	CAISEQPVPLDEQYF	TGTGCCATCAGTGAACAACCTGTTCCCCTGGACGAGCAGTACTTC
TRBJ2-5	NA	few	TRBV12-3/TRBV12-4	CASSFVRGSGETQYF	TGTGCCAGCAGTTTCGTCAGGGGTTCGGGGGAGACCCAGTACTTC